This TCR beta chain stems from a study of blood T cell repertoires in COVID-19. The overall study: Both acute and convalescent COVID-19 samples were obtained from the United States, Italy and Spain. In each case, the material was cDNA or gDNA derived from T cells, B-cell-depleted T cells, or PBMCs.

V lost 7 bases, J lost 5 bases, and 14 bases lay in between. The CDR3 extends over 13 amino acids. Germline lookup yields CDR1 SNHLY and CDR2 FYNNEI. Original analysis: Nucleated cell number was recorded as an estimate derived from reference gene primer amplification. TCRdb keeps only in-frame clones here, not all; method: immunoSEQ multiplex PCR. V and J calls plus clone size are reproduced from that table; the DNA served to infer D and trimming. The repertoire has 250,000 to 300,000 clones, approximately 83% of them found once; the top ten carry roughly 11%. Sequenced input: peripheral blood. The chain links TRBV2 to TRBJ1-2; tentative D call: TRBD1 (5 bases). The sequence came from a woman between 65 and 79 years old with acute or convalescent COVID-19. CDR3 residues: CASTRDSEYGYTF. CDR3 sequence (DNA): TGTGCCAGCACTCGGGACTCAGAGTATGGCTACACCTTC.